Listed below are T cell receptor beta chains from one sample, sequenced in a study of T cells in Graves' hyperthyroidism and ophthalmopathy. TCRdb ran MiXCR on the multiplex PCR reads and lists one entry per CDR3 protein. The sample has 340,000 or so distinct CDR3 sequences, 16% seen once. Sequenced material: blood. Every receptor here comes from a man under 40 with Graves' hyperthyroidism. Both conserved end residues are part of each CDR3. D genes are given only for firm matches. A clone size is listed for some rows: how often the clone was seen (once, few, many), or a class if it is expanded.

abundance	len	j_gene	v_gene	d_gene	CDR3nt	CDR3aa
few	13	TRBJ1-5	TRBV7-9	TRBD1	TGTGCCAGCAGCCAGGGGGGGGCTCAGCCCCAGCATTTT	CASSQGGAQPQHF
few	15	TRBJ1-1	TRBV27	TRBD1	TGTGCCAGCAGCCCGCAGACAGGGTCGGTATTTGAAGCTTTCTTT	CASSPQTGSVFEAFF
-	14	TRBJ1-1	TRBV12-3/TRBV12-4	TRBD1	TGTGCCAGCAGTTTAAGCCGGCAGGGGGCTTTGCCTTTCTTT	CASSLSRQGALPFF
-	13	TRBJ1-5	TRBV14	-	TGTGCCAGCAGCCAAGATGCCATTCAGCCCCAGCATTTT	CASSQDAIQPQHF
many	13	TRBJ1-5	TRBV12-3/TRBV12-4	-	TGTGCCAGCACCATTGACAGAACGCAGCCCCAGCATTTT	CASTIDRTQPQHF
many	13	TRBJ2-1	TRBV24-1	-	TGTGCCACCAGTGATCAGATTTACAATGAGCAGTTCTTC	CATSDQIYNEQFF
few	16	TRBJ2-5	TRBV5-1	TRBD2	TGCGCCAGCAGCTTGGCGGGCGGGAGGCCTCAAGAGACCCAGTACTTC	CASSLAGGRPQETQYF
few	13	TRBJ2-7	TRBV7-9	-	TGTGCCAGCAGCTTAATGGGGGAGCGGGAGCAGTACTTC	CASSLMGEREQYF
many	14	TRBJ2-7	TRBV7-9	-	TGTGCCAGCACCCAATGGGACTCCTCCTACGAGCAGTACTTC	CASTQWDSSYEQYF
many	11	TRBJ2-7	TRBV3-1	-	TGTGCCAGCAGCCAAGGTATCGAGCAGTACTTC	CASSQGIEQYF
many	15	TRBJ1-1	TRBV28	TRBD1	TGTGCCAGCAGTGGCCTAGGGGGAGGGGGCCCTGAAGCTTTCTTT	CASSGLGGGGPEAFF
many	13	TRBJ2-1	TRBV5-6	-	TGTGCCAGCAGCTCTACCCTTCAGGGTGAGCAGTTCTTC	CASSSTLQGEQFF